These 23 T cell receptor beta chains came from one sample sequenced in a study of a mutant IDH1 vaccine in newly diagnosed glioma. Repertoires were generated with immunoSEQ multiplex PCR, while TCRdb's copy carries only in-frame clones and drops some. The profile shows about 98,000 clones, roughly 90% of them singletons. Time point denoted: baseline, week 1 (first vaccination visit). Sample treatment: pre-vaccination baseline after standard-of-care therapy. The sample here was PBMCs, taken from a glioma patient treated with radiotherapy, temozolomide or both. The receptors stem from a woman aged 50 to 65 with glioma.

The J gene is TRBJ2-5, the V gene TRBV18; possible D gene TRBD2, 5 bases. The V end was cut by 6 bases, the J end by 4 bases, with 12 bases between. The CDR3 sequence is 13 residues long. Germline V CDR1 and CDR2: KGHSH, LQKENI. The CDR3 coding sequence is TGTGCCAGCTCGCCCGGGATCGGAGAGACCCAGTACTTC. Its translation: CASSPGIGETQYF.

The chain joins TRBV28 to TRBJ2-1, with D unresolved. The CDR3 covers 11 residues. The V gene's germline CDR1 is MDHEN and CDR2 SYDVKM. The V end lost 6 bases, the J end lost 2 bases, and 2 bases lay between the germline ends. DNA for the CDR3: TGTGCCAGCAGGACCTACAATGAGCAGTTCTTC. Translating gives CASRTYNEQFF.

The chain carries TRBV4-1 and TRBJ1-1, with 11 nucleotides matching TRBD1. With V trimmed by 3 bases and J by 3 bases, 6 bases remained unmatched. Germline V gene data show CDR1 as MGHRA and CDR2 as YSYEKL. CDR3 length equals 16 residues. For the CDR3, the DNA is TGCGCCAGCAGCCAGCGGGACAGGGGGGCGGACACTGAAGCTTTCTTT. As protein: CASSQRDRGADTEAFF.

The V and J genes are TRBV10-3 and TRBJ2-7; the match to TRBD2 covers 7 bases. Germline V gene lookup returns CDR1 ENHRY and CDR2 SYGVKD. The CDR3 has 14 amino acids. Trimming took 7 bases from V and 4 from J; bases not matched to a gene: 10. CDR3 nucleotide sequence: TGTGCCATCAAAGGGGAGGGATGGGGGTACGAGCAGTACTTC. Protein product: CAIKGEGWGYEQYF.

The chain couples TRBV2 to TRBJ2-1; 9 positions agree with TRBD2. Looked up from germline, CDR1 is SNHLY and CDR2 is FYNNEI. Trimming at V came to 8 bases and at J to 6 bases, leaving 5 bases not matched to a gene. This CDR3 is 13 amino acids long. CDR3 amino acids: CASWLAGLNEQFF. CDR3 nucleotide sequence: TGTGCCAGCTGGCTAGCGGGGCTCAATGAGCAGTTCTTC.

The J gene is TRBJ2-7, the V gene TRBV6-5; 10 positions match TRBD2. Germline CDR1 MNHEY, CDR2 SVGAGI. The V segment lost 2 bases and the J segment 4 bases; nucleotides outside the gene matches: 5. This CDR3 has 15 amino acids. The CDR3 nucleotides read TGTGCCAGCAGTTACGAGGCTAGCGGGAGTTACGAGCAGTACTTC. It is translated as CASSYEASGSYEQYF.

This chain uses TRBV9 with TRBJ1-2; no reliable D call. CDR3 size: 15 residues. Germline loops: CDR1 SGDLS, CDR2 YYNGEE. Deletions cut 3 bases from V and 3 bases from J, with 15 bases between. The CDR3 DNA follows: TGTGCCAGCAGCGCCGGTGGTTTGAGGGACTATGGCTACACCTTC. This translates into CASSAGGLRDYGYTF.

This chain connects TRBV28 to TRBJ2-6; D remains ambiguous. The CDR3 contains 15 residues. The germline CDR1 and CDR2 sequences are MDHEN and SYDVKM. Trimming left V 3 bases short and J 0 bases short, with 6 bases between. CDR3 sequence reads: CASSLFVSGANVLTF. CDR3 bases: TGTGCCAGCAGTTTGTTCGTCTCTGGGGCCAACGTCCTGACTTTC.

The gene calls are TRBV11-3 and TRBJ2-3; TRBD2 aligns across 7 bases. Losses at the gene ends were 0 bases for V and 9 bases for J; bases not matched to a gene: 6. Germline CDR1 SGHNT, CDR2 YENEEA. This CDR3 comprises 14 residues. The CDR3 DNA is TGTGCCAGCAGCTTAGAGGGGGGGTTCGACACGCAGTATTTT. Amino acids: CASSLEGGFDTQYF.

The J gene is TRBJ1-1, the V gene TRBV19; the D gene is possibly TRBD1 (5 bases). The CDR3 is 16 amino acids. The V gene lost 5 bases and the J gene lost 0 bases, with 16 bases spanning the gap. Per germline, CDR1 LNHDA and CDR2 SQIVND (reference sequence). As DNA, the CDR3 is TGTGCCAGTAGTTCACGACAGATTTTAATGAACACTGAAGCTTTCTTT. It codes for CASSSRQILMNTEAFF. Full variable domain (missing parts from reference TRBV19 and TRBJ1-1): DGGITQSPKYLFRKEGQNVTLSCEQNLNHDAMYWYRQDPGQGLRLIYYSQIVNDFQKGDIAEGYSVSREKKESFPLTVTSAQKNPTAFYLCASSSRQILMNTEAFFGQGTRLTVV.

The V and J genes are TRBV5-5 and TRBJ1-2; TRBD1 aligns across 9 bases. Germline-derived CDR1 and CDR2 are SGHKS and YYEKEE (reference sequence). This CDR3 contains 13 residues. After removal of 4 bases from V and 5 bases from J, the junction contained 3 bases not matched to a gene. CDR3 residues: CASSRGQGYGYTF. The CDR3 bases are TGTGCCAGCAGCCGCGGACAGGGGTATGGCTACACCTTC.

This clone was seen once. The chain combines TRBV28 with TRBJ2-1, with a possible D match to TRBD1 (5 bases). Germline CDR1 is MDHEN and CDR2 is SYDVKM. This CDR3 contains 16 residues. Deletions cut 6 bases from V and 5 bases from J, with 20 bases between. CDR3 region: CASSPWQGLGDNEQFF. The CDR3 DNA reads TGTGCCAGCAGCCCTTGGCAGGGCCTAGGAGACAATGAGCAGTTCTTC.

This rearrangement joins TRBV19 to TRBJ2-1; 7 bases agree with TRBD2. The CDR3 is made up of 13 amino acids. V lost 1 base and J lost 16; bases outside the gene matches: 10. Germline V gives CDR1 LNHDA, CDR2 SQIVND (reference sequence). CDR3 DNA: TGTGCCAGTAGTATAGGAGGGAGGGCCCTCCTATTCTTC. Its protein is CASSIGGRALLFF.

The chain combines TRBV6-6 with TRBJ2-2; TRBD2 might be the D (5 bases). Germline V CDR1 and CDR2: MNHNY, SVGAGI (reference sequence). V lost 2 bases, J lost 7 bases, and 8 bases lay in between. This CDR3 is 13 amino acids long. Here the CDR3 DNA reads TGTGCCAGCAGTTACCCAGCGGTCGGGGAGCTGTTTTTT. Translating gives CASSYPAVGELFF.

The V call is TRBV29-1, the J call TRBJ1-1; D remains unclear. This CDR3 is built from 13 residues. Germline CDR1 and CDR2: SQVTM and ANQGSEA. Trimming removed 0 bases from V and 5 bases from J, with 10 bases in between. The CDR3 spells CSVEETPRTEAFF. In DNA form, the CDR3 reads TGCAGCGTTGAAGAGACGCCAAGGACTGAAGCTTTCTTT.

This clone was found a few times. The V gene is TRBV18, the J gene TRBJ1-1; maybe TRBD1 (5 bases). V dropped 1 base and J dropped 6 bases, with 15 bases sitting between them. Per germline, CDR1 KGHSH and CDR2 LQKENI. The CDR3 runs 15 residues. The CDR3 region has the DNA TGTGCCAGCTCACCACGACAGATCCGGGACGCTGAAGCTTTCTTT. It specifies CASSPRQIRDAEAFF.

The chain couples TRBV19 to TRBJ1-6; D unclear. V was pared by 5 bases and J by 13 bases, with 12 bases between. CDR1 LNHDA and CDR2 SQIVND come from the germline V gene (reference sequence). The CDR3 extends over 12 amino acids. CDR3 DNA: TGTGCCAGTAGTTCCCCACCGAAGCCCCTCCACTTT. Its translation is CASSSPPKPLHF.

This clone was recorded only once. The chain employs TRBV6-5 and TRBJ2-3; a possible D gene is TRBD2 (5 bases). The CDR3 length is 12 residues. The ends were cut back, 5 bases at V and 6 bases at J, with 9 bases in the middle. The germline V gene has CDR1 MNHEY and CDR2 SVGAGI. The DNA for the CDR3 is TGTGCCAGCAGTCGAGGGTGGGATACGCAGTATTTT. Its protein product is CASSRGWDTQYF.

The CDR3, as DNA: TGCGCCAGCAGCTCCGAGGACGGGAGAGAGACCCAGTACTTC. The encoded protein is CASSSEDGRETQYF. V and J are TRBV5-1 and TRBJ2-5, with D possibly being TRBD2 (6 bases). V was shortened by 3 bases and J by 4 bases, with 13 bases between the two germline ends. The CDR3 extends over 14 amino acids. The germline CDR1 and CDR2 sequences are SGHRS and YFSETQ.

J is TRBJ1-2 and V is TRBV27, with D unclear. Germline V lookup: CDR1 MNHEY, CDR2 SMNVEV (reference sequence). V was clipped by 10 bases and J by 5 bases, with 17 bases between them. CDR3 length: 13 amino acids. Written as DNA, the CDR3 is TGTGCCACCACGGACGCCTCGGGGTATGGCTACACCTTC. Translation: CATTDASGYGYTF.

The chain employs TRBV11-2 and TRBJ2-7, with 10 bases fitting TRBD1. Germline V gives CDR1 SGHAT, CDR2 FQNNGV. J lost 7 bases, V lost 6 bases, and 12 bases had no gene match. The CDR3 sequence is 15 residues long. The CDR3 loop is CASRRAGTGALEQYF. The CDR3 nucleotides are TGTGCCAGCAGGCGGGCCGGGACAGGGGCCCTAGAGCAGTACTTC. Full variable domain (missing parts from reference TRBV11-2 and TRBJ2-7): EAGVAQSPRYKIIEKRQSVAFWCNPISGHATLYWYQQILGQGPKLLIQFQNNGVVDDSQLPKDRFSAERLKGVDSTLKIQPAKLEDSAVYLCASRRAGTGALEQYFGPGTRLTVT.

J is TRBJ2-3 and V is TRBV7-3; possible D gene TRBD2, 6 bases. CDR3 size: 15 residues. CDR1 SGHTA and CDR2 FQGTGA come from the germline V gene. The V end was cut by 2 bases, the J end by 6 bases, with 15 bases between. The chain's CDR3 is CASSLVGAGRDTQYF. CDR3 in DNA: TGTGCCAGCAGCTTAGTGGGCGCGGGACGGGATACGCAGTATTTT.

This chain links TRBV5-1 with TRBJ2-1; D is unclear. Per the germline V gene, CDR1 is SGHRS and CDR2 is YFSETQ. CDR3 length: 15 residues. V shed 4 bases and J shed 0 bases, with 11 bases lying between them. CDR3 in DNA: TGCGCCAGCAGCCTCCGGCCGAGCTCCTACAATGAGCAGTTCTTC. Its translation is CASSLRPSSYNEQFF.